This entry lists 32 T cell receptor beta chains sequenced from one sample in a study of shared clonotypes between healthy human individuals. Sequencing was performed with immunoSEQ multiplex PCR; in TCRdb, only in-frame clones are kept and a portion is missing. The repertoire includes about 800,000 clones, around 96% of them detected once, and about 0.21% sits in the top ten. CD45RO-negative, CCR7-selected cells formed the naive CD8 fraction, which excluded terminally differentiated effector memory CD45RA+ cells. The sample was naive CD8+ T cells sorted from blood. The receptors come from a man aged 25-45 years in good health.

This clone occurred once. The gene calls are TRBV6-5 and TRBJ2-3; 7 bases align to TRBD2. This CDR3 spans 14 amino acids. The V segment lost 6 bases and the J segment 4 bases; nucleotides outside the gene matches: 7. The germline V gene has CDR1 MNHEY and CDR2 SVGAGI. CDR3 sequence: CASSPWEGADTQYF. The CDR3 bases are TGTGCCAGCAGCCCGTGGGAGGGCGCAGATACGCAGTATTTT.

The chain is built from TRBV2 and TRBJ1-1, with 8 bases identical to TRBD1. The CDR3 loop spans 14 amino acids. Trimming took 3 bases from V and 0 from J; bases not matched to a gene: 0. CDR1 is SNHLY, CDR2 FYNNEI, per germline. The CDR3, as DNA: TGTGCCAGCAGTGAGACAGGGGTGAACACTGAAGCTTTCTTT. It translates to CASSETGVNTEAFF.

With respect to this clone: The sample carries other DNA sequences with the same CDR3. The genes are TRBV27 and TRBJ2-1; D is ambiguous. The CDR3 is made up of 14 amino acids. Trimming left V 6 bases short and J 0 bases short, with 9 bases between. The germline CDR1 and CDR2 sequences are MNHEY and SMNVEV (reference sequence). The CDR3 loop reads CASRDPSSYNEQFF. CDR3 DNA: TGTGCCAGCAGAGACCCTTCCTCCTACAATGAGCAGTTCTTC.

The rearrangement links TRBV6-1 to TRBJ2-2; 7 nucleotides align to TRBD1. The CDR3 length is 14 residues. In germline, CDR1 is MNHNS, CDR2 SASEGT. Trimming cost V 6 bases and J 7 bases; bases outside gene matches: 8. The CDR3 nucleotides read TGTGCCAGCAGGGTAAAACAGGGGCACGGGGAGCTGTTTTTT. Translating gives CASRVKQGHGELFF.

This chain connects TRBV11-2 to TRBJ2-1, with 7 bases that match TRBD1. The CDR3 consists of 15 residues. The V gene end was trimmed by 3 bases and the J gene end by 5 bases; junction bases not matched to a gene: 7. Germline CDR1 SGHAT, CDR2 FQNNGV. The CDR3: CASSLTPGGDNEQFF. As DNA, the CDR3 is TGTGCCAGCAGCTTGACCCCAGGGGGAGACAATGAGCAGTTCTTC. Full variable domain (missing parts from reference TRBV11-2 and TRBJ2-1): EAGVAQSPRYKIIEKRQSVAFWCNPISGHATLYWYQQILGQGPKLLIQFQNNGVVDDSQLPKDRFSAERLKGVDSTLKIQPAKLEDSAVYLCASSLTPGGDNEQFFGPGTRLTVL.

This rearrangement joins TRBV13 to TRBJ2-7, with D unresolved. The CDR3 covers 17 residues. Trimming took off 0 bases at V and 4 bases at J, with 19 bases between the two ends. Germline values: CDR1 PRHDT, CDR2 FYEKMQ (reference sequence). CDR3 bases: TGTGCCAGCAGCTTAGGCCGGCAGCTAGGGCCCTATTACGAGCAGTACTTC. It is translated as CASSLGRQLGPYYEQYF.

The chain carries TRBV14 and TRBJ2-1; 7 bases align to TRBD1. Trimming cost V 4 bases and J 4 bases; bases outside gene matches: 10. CDR1 SGHDN and CDR2 FVKESK come from the germline V gene. This CDR3 spans 16 amino acids. CDR3 residues: CASSPPIPRGYNEQFF. CDR3 sequence (DNA): TGTGCCAGCAGCCCCCCGATCCCCAGGGGGTACAATGAGCAGTTCTTC.

CDR3 residues: CASSTTGGEQYF. In nucleotides, the CDR3 is TGTGCCAGCAGTACAACAGGAGGCGAGCAGTACTTC. The rearrangement joins TRBV27 to TRBJ2-7; D may match TRBD1 or TRBD2 (5 bases each). This CDR3 has 12 amino acids. V lost 5 bases to trimming and J lost 6 bases, with 11 bases between them. CDR1 is MNHEY and CDR2 is SMNVEV in the germline V gene (reference sequence).

The rearrangement links TRBV29-1 to TRBJ1-3; D may be TRBD1 (6 bases). This CDR3 contains 12 residues. Germline loops: CDR1 SQVTM, CDR2 ANQGSEA. V dropped 5 bases and J dropped 14 bases, with 19 bases sitting between them. In DNA, the CDR3 is TGCAGCGTTTCAGGGGACGCACAATCGCTATATTTT. It translates to CSVSGDAQSLYF.

The V call is TRBV7-8, the J call TRBJ2-3; D gene uncertain. This CDR3 contains 11 residues. Germline loops: CDR1 SGHVS, CDR2 FQNEAQ. V lost 4 bases and J lost 7, with 6 bases in between. The CDR3 loop is CASSSPYTQYF. The CDR3 bases are TGTGCCAGCAGCTCCCCATATACGCAGTATTTT. Full variable domain (missing parts from reference TRBV7-8 and TRBJ2-3): GAGVSQSPRYKVAKRGQDVALRCDPISGHVSLFWYQQALGQGPEFLTYFQNEAQLDKSGLPSDRFFAERPEGSVSTLKIQRTQQEDSAVYLCASSSPYTQYFGPGTRLTVL.

V and J are TRBV30 and TRBJ2-7; either TRBD1 or TRBD2 may fit D (6 bases each). Germline loops: CDR1 GTSNPN, CDR2 SVGIG (reference sequence). There are 18 residues in the CDR3. V lost 3 bases, J lost 5 bases, and 29 bases lay in between. The CDR3 spells CAWRGGRAGPRGFHEQYF. Written as DNA, the CDR3 is TGTGCCTGGAGGGGGGGAAGAGCCGGGCCAAGGGGGTTCCACGAGCAGTACTTC.

The chain employs TRBV4-1 and TRBJ1-5; weak D call: TRBD1 (5 bases). V lost 0 bases to trimming and J lost 5 bases, with 14 bases between them. The length of the CDR3 is 16 residues. From germline, CDR1 is MGHRA and CDR2 YSYEKL. CDR3 coding DNA: TGCGCCAGCAGCCAAGAGCCCGGGACTGTCCATCAGCCCCAGCATTTT. Its translation: CASSQEPGTVHQPQHF.

Comments on this clone: At one end, the junction sequence differs from germline, possibly due to a read error. The chain has TRBV4-1 and TRBJ2-7, with 8 bases matching TRBD2. The CDR3 spans 13 residues. The germline gives CDR1 MGHRA, CDR2 YSYEKL. For the CDR3, the DNA is TGCGTCAGCAGGGGACTAGGGGCCTACGAGCAGTACTTC. Protein product: CVSRGLGAYEQYF.

V is TRBV6-1 and J is TRBJ2-7, with D unclear. The CDR3 has 14 amino acids. Germline lookup yields CDR1 MNHNS and CDR2 SASEGT. The V and J ends lost 3 bases and 2 bases respectively, with 11 bases between them. CDR3 sequence reads: CASSDSRAAYEQYF. For the CDR3, the DNA is TGTGCCAGCAGTGACTCAAGGGCGGCCTACGAGCAGTACTTC.

A word on this clone: Within the sample, other DNA sequences also encode this same CDR3. This rearrangement joins TRBV28 to TRBJ1-1; no firm D call. The CDR3 loop spans 12 amino acids. V lost 3 bases to trimming and J lost 2 bases, with 4 bases between them. Germline lookup yields CDR1 MDHEN and CDR2 SYDVKM. The CDR3 region is CASSFGNTEAFF. The DNA of the CDR3 is TGTGCCAGCAGTTTTGGTAACACTGAAGCTTTCTTT.

V and J are TRBV7-2 and TRBJ2-3, with TRBD2 identical over 10 bases. This CDR3 is 18 amino acids long. CDR1 and CDR2 (germline): SGHTA, FQGNSA. Trimming cost V 10 bases and J 0 bases; bases outside gene matches: 16. The CDR3 loop reads CAISLEREGRRSTDTQYF. The CDR3 DNA sequence: TGTGCCATTTCTCTCGAGCGGGAGGGAAGGAGGAGCACAGATACGCAGTATTTT.

As regards this clone: Other DNA sequences within the sample encode an identical CDR3. The V and J genes are TRBV27 and TRBJ2-1, with 8 bases that match TRBD2. V shed 8 bases and J 4 bases; nucleotides not matched to a gene: 7. The CDR3 contains 14 residues. Germline loops: CDR1 MNHEY, CDR2 SMNVEV (reference sequence). Written as DNA, the CDR3 is TGTGCCAGCCAAGCGGGAGCCTCTTACAATGAGCAGTTCTTC. It encodes CASQAGASYNEQFF.

The chain is built from TRBV4-3 and TRBJ2-2; D is uncertain. Trimming took off 4 bases at V and 5 bases at J, with 11 bases between the two ends. The CDR3 sequence is 14 residues long. Germline-derived CDR1 and CDR2 are LGHNA and YSLEER. The CDR3, as DNA: TGCGCCAGCAGCCGCTCACCTCGGACCGGGGAGCTGTTTTTT. It codes for CASSRSPRTGELFF.

This chain joins TRBV5-8 and TRBJ2-7, with D tentatively TRBD1 (5 bases). This CDR3 has 14 residues. Germline V gives CDR1 SGHTS, CDR2 YDEGEE. V was clipped by 0 bases and J by 2 bases, with 9 bases between them. In DNA form, the CDR3 reads TGTGCCAGCAGCTTGGGAGGACATGCCTACGAGCAGTACTTC. Translating gives CASSLGGHAYEQYF. The full variable domain, in which reference TRBV5-8 and TRBJ2-7 provide the parts outside the CDR3, is EAGVTQSPTHLIKTRGQQATLRCSPISGHTSVYWYQQALGLGLQFLLWYDEGEERNRGNFPPRFSGRQFPNYSSELNVNALELEDSALYLCASSLGGHAYEQYFGPGTRLTVT.

This chain joins TRBV21-1 and TRBJ2-2; TRBD1 is taken as the D call from the table, unchecked against the DNA. TRBV21-1 is tagged as a pseudogene. This CDR3 comprises 20 residues. CDR3 bases: TGTGCCAGCAGCATCACCGCCCAATTTGTGGACAGGTATAACACCGGGGAGCTGTTTTTT. This encodes CASSITAQFVDRYNTGELFF.

CDR3 nucleotides: TGCGCCAGCAGCCAAGTAGAGAGGAGCTCCTACGAGCAGTACTTC. As protein: CASSQVERSSYEQYF. This chain joins TRBV4-1 and TRBJ2-7; D is unclear. In germline, CDR1 is MGHRA, CDR2 YSYEKL. This CDR3 region has 15 residues. Trimming stripped 1 base from V and 0 bases from J, with 10 bases between.

This clone has a single count. The gene calls are TRBV27 and TRBJ1-3, with 11 bases identical to TRBD1. CDR1 is MNHEY and CDR2 is SMNVEV in the germline V gene (reference sequence). The CDR3 totals 15 residues. V was pared by 5 bases and J by 5 bases, with 5 bases of the junction left unmatched. CDR3 protein: CASSPGTGGRNTIYF. The CDR3 coding sequence is TGTGCCAGCAGTCCCGGGACAGGGGGAAGAAACACCATATATTTT.

The CDR3 loop is CASSGTVMDGYTF. CDR3 nucleotide sequence: TGTGCCAGCAGTGGGACAGTTATGGATGGCTACACCTTC. The V call is TRBV6-5, the J call TRBJ1-2; TRBD1 matches 7 bases. The CDR3 is 13 residues long. CDR1 and CDR2 from the germline V gene are MNHEY and SVGAGI. The J segment lost 6 bases and the V segment lost 5 bases, leaving 6 bases of the junction unmatched.

The chain employs TRBV7-8 and TRBJ2-7; D perhaps matches TRBD2 (6 bases). The CDR3 runs 12 residues. Per the germline V gene, CDR1 is SGHVS and CDR2 is FQNEAQ. Deletions cut 6 bases from V and 3 bases from J, with 9 bases between. The CDR3 DNA sequence: TGTGCCAGCAGTCAGGGAGGCTACGAGCAGTACTTC. This gives the protein CASSQGGYEQYF.

This clone was found once. The chain couples TRBV29-1 to TRBJ2-3, with a tentative D call TRBD2 (7 bases). The CDR3 loop spans 17 amino acids. Germline V CDR1 and CDR2: SQVTM, ANQGSEA. V was cut by 7 bases and J by 0 bases, with 23 bases left in between. The CDR3 DNA follows: TGCAGCGGGTGGGGGCTAGCGGACCACTGGAGCACAGATACGCAGTATTTT. It translates to CSGWGLADHWSTDTQYF.

This chain connects TRBV28 to TRBJ2-7, with 7 bases lining up with TRBD1. CDR1 and CDR2 from the germline V gene are MDHEN and SYDVKM. The ends lost 5 bases at V and 2 bases at J; junction bases unmatched: 9. This CDR3 has 15 residues. The CDR3 region is CASSPVQGFAYEQYF. The CDR3 coding sequence is TGTGCCAGCAGTCCTGTACAGGGGTTTGCCTACGAGCAGTACTTC.

In this sample, this clone turned up once. CDR3 sequence: CASSPDTASNYGYTF. As DNA, the CDR3 is TGTGCCAGCAGCCCGGACACCGCCTCGAACTATGGCTACACCTTC. This chain connects TRBV9 to TRBJ1-2; D is perhaps TRBD1 (5 bases). The V gene lost 4 bases and the J gene lost 2 bases, with 15 bases spanning the gap. This CDR3 spans 15 amino acids. Germline loops: CDR1 SGDLS, CDR2 YYNGEE.

The rearrangement joins TRBV27 to TRBJ2-7, with D unresolved. The CDR3 consists of 13 residues. CDR1 and CDR2 from the germline V gene are MNHEY and SMNVEV (reference sequence). Trimming left V 4 bases short and J 2 bases short, with 9 bases between. The CDR3 is CASSSQGAYEQYF. DNA for the CDR3: TGTGCCAGCAGTTCACAAGGAGCCTACGAGCAGTACTTC.

This chain links TRBV7-9 with TRBJ2-3, with 7 bases fitting TRBD2. The CDR3 covers 15 residues. Germline trimming cut 6 bases from V and 6 bases from J; bases unmatched to any gene: 12. The germline V gene has CDR1 SEHNR and CDR2 FQNEAQ (reference sequence). The CDR3 sequence is CASRGSGGNGDTQYF. CDR3 nucleotides: TGTGCCAGCAGGGGTTCGGGAGGCAATGGGGATACGCAGTATTTT.

This chain joins TRBV18 and TRBJ2-7, with TRBD1 matching 7 bases. The CDR3 extends over 14 amino acids. The ends lost 5 bases at V and 3 bases at J; junction bases unmatched: 7. Germline CDR1 KGHSH, CDR2 LQKENI. This CDR3 reads CASSSRDSRYEQYF. The CDR3 DNA reads TGTGCCAGCTCAAGCCGGGACAGTCGCTACGAGCAGTACTTC.

The chain carries TRBV5-6 and TRBJ2-1, with a tentative D call TRBD1 (6 bases). This CDR3 contains 15 residues. The V and J ends lost 2 bases and 6 bases respectively, with 15 bases between them. CDR1 SGHDT and CDR2 YYEEEE come from the germline V gene. In DNA, the CDR3 is TGTGCCAGCAGCTTCCTCTACAGGGACCTCAATGAGCAGTTCTTC. Its protein is CASSFLYRDLNEQFF.

The gene calls are TRBV15 and TRBJ1-1; possibly TRBD1 for D (6 bases). Germline V gives CDR1 LNHNV, CDR2 YYDKDF (reference sequence). This CDR3 comprises 15 residues. With 4 bases removed from V and 5 bases from J, the gap between germline ends came to 17 bases. CDR3 amino acids: CATSNRQAEITEAFF. In nucleotides, the CDR3 is TGTGCCACCAGCAACCGACAGGCCGAGATAACTGAAGCTTTCTTT. Supplemented by reference TRBV15 and TRBJ1-1, the full variable domain reads DAMVIQNPRYQVTQFGKPVTLSCSQTLNHNVMYWYQQKSSQAPKLLFHYYDKDFNNEADTPDNFQSRRPNTSFCFLDIRSPGLGDTAMYLCATSNRQAEITEAFFGQGTRLTVV.